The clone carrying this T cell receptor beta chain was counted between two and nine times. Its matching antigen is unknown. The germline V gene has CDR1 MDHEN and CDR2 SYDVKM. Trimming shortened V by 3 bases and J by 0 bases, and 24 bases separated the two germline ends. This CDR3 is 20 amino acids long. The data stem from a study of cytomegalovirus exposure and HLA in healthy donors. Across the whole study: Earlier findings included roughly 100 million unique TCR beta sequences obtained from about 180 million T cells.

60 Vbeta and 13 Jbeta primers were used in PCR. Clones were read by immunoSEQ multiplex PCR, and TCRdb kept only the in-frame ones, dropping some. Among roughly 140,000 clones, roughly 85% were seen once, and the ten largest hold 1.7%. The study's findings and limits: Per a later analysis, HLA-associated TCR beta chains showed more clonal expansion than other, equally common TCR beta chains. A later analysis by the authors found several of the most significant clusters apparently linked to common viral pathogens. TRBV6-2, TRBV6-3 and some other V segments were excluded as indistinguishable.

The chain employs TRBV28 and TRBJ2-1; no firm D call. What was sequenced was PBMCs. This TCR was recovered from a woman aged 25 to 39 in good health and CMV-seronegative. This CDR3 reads CASSFFLFQARNHSYNEQFF. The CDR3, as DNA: TGTGCCAGCAGTTTTTTTCTCTTCCAGGCGCGAAACCACTCCTACAATGAGCAGTTCTTC.